This T cell receptor beta chain was recovered during a study of cytomegalovirus exposure and HLA in healthy donors. Per the germline V gene, CDR1 is KGHSH and CDR2 is LQKENI. Deletions cut 3 bases from V and 2 bases from J, with 14 bases between. CDR3 size: 15 residues. PCR used 60 Vbeta primers and 13 Jbeta primers. TCRdb keeps only in-frame clones here, not all; method: immunoSEQ multiplex PCR. The sample comprises 150,000 to 200,000 clones, 80% of which are singletons, and around 0.99% rests with the top ten. This chain connects TRBV18 to TRBJ2-7; a possible D gene is TRBD2 (5 bases). This sequence originates from a woman between 40 and 55 years old in good health and CMV-seronegative. The material sequenced was PBMCs. The CDR3 is CASSPEVLPTYEQYF. CDR3 bases: TGTGCCAGCTCACCGGAGGTACTCCCAACCTACGAGCAGTACTTC.